This T cell receptor (beta chain) is drawn from a study of control samples from healthy donors and cancer patients. The assay was immunoSEQ multiplex PCR, and TCRdb's table has in-frame clones only and misses some. The table records about 150,000 clones, approximately 96% of them present only once. This CDR3 comprises 17 residues. The germline V gene has CDR1 LNHDA and CDR2 SQIVND (reference sequence). The ends lost 4 bases at V and 4 bases at J; junction bases unmatched: 11. The receptor comes from a middle-aged woman in good health. The chain is built from TRBV19 and TRBJ2-3, with 10 bases aligning to TRBD1. Sequenced input: blood. CDR3 nucleotides: TGTGCCAGTAGTAAAAACCCGGGACAGGGGATCGCAGATACGCAGTATTTT. Translated: CASSKNPGQGIADTQYF.